The next 12 T cell receptor beta chains were all read from a single sample in a study of blood T cell repertoires in COVID-19. Assay used: immunoSEQ multiplex PCR; TCRdb lists only in-frame clones, some missing. The sample has 150,000 to 200,000 clones; roughly 70% are singletons. Sequenced material: peripheral blood. Receptors were obtained from an elderly woman with acute or convalescent COVID-19.

This clone appeared once. This chain joins TRBV5-1 and TRBJ2-1; 7 bases are shared with TRBD2. Germline lookup yields CDR1 SGHRS and CDR2 YFSETQ. The CDR3 spans 15 residues. The J segment lost 6 bases and the V segment lost 3 bases, leaving 9 bases of the junction unmatched. CDR3 DNA sequence: TGCGCCAGCAGCTCGCTAGCGGAGACCTCCAATGAGCAGTTCTTC. Its protein is CASSSLAETSNEQFF.

The genes are TRBV30 and TRBJ2-3; D may be TRBD1 (5 bases). Germline-derived CDR1 and CDR2 are GTSNPN and SVGIG (reference sequence). The CDR3 is made up of 11 amino acids. The V end was cut by 1 base, the J end by 6 bases, with 5 bases between. CDR3 protein: CAWSEGDTQYF. CDR3 nucleotide sequence: TGTGCCTGGAGTGAGGGGGATACGCAGTATTTT.

V and J are TRBV11-3 and TRBJ2-2, with D possibly being TRBD2 (6 bases). This CDR3 contains 14 residues. Germline V gene lookup returns CDR1 SGHNT and CDR2 YENEEA. Trimming left V 9 bases short and J 3 bases short, with 14 bases between. CDR3 sequence reads: CASKPGGDTGELFF. The CDR3 nucleotides read TGTGCCAGTAAACCGGGCGGGGACACCGGGGAGCTGTTTTTT.

The rearrangement uses TRBV7-3 and TRBJ2-1; TRBD2 agrees at 11 bases. Germline assignment: CDR1 SGHTA and CDR2 FQGTGA. CDR3 length: 14 residues. The V gene end was trimmed by 3 bases and the J gene end by 8 bases; junction bases not matched to a gene: 3. CDR3 sequence: CASSFLAGGYEQFF. CDR3 sequence (DNA): TGTGCCAGCAGCTTTTTAGCGGGAGGGTATGAGCAGTTCTTC.

The gene calls are TRBV5-1 and TRBJ2-7; a possible D gene is TRBD1 (5 bases). Germline V gene sequence: CDR1 SGHRS, CDR2 YFSETQ. The CDR3 is 15 amino acids. Trimming removed 0 bases from V and 1 base from J, with 11 bases in between. The CDR3 is CASSLVPDRSYEQYF. CDR3 DNA sequence: TGCGCCAGCAGCTTGGTACCCGACAGATCCTACGAGCAGTACTTC.

This chain connects TRBV27 to TRBJ2-2; tentatively, D is TRBD1 (6 bases). Germline CDR1 and CDR2: MNHEY and SMNVEV (reference sequence). This CDR3 region has 15 residues. V lost 5 bases, J lost 4 bases, and 14 bases lay in between. The CDR3 nucleotides read TGTGCCAGCAGTCCAGTGCAGGGGACCACCGGGGAGCTGTTTTTT. Residues: CASSPVQGTTGELFF.

The V gene is TRBV24-1, the J gene TRBJ1-5, with a tentative D call TRBD1 (6 bases). Looked up from germline, CDR1 is KGHDR and CDR2 is SFDVKD. This CDR3 region has 17 residues. V shed 5 bases and J shed 5 bases, with 21 bases lying between them. The CDR3 nucleotides are TGTGCCACCAGTGGTCGGGGAGGGGGTAATCGCTATCAGCCCCAGCATTTT. It translates to CATSGRGGGNRYQPQHF.

This clone showed up just once. The gene calls are TRBV6-2 or TRBV6-3 and TRBJ1-1; 11 bases are a match to TRBD1. The CDR3 totals 16 residues. The trim removed 2 bases at V and 8 bases at J, leaving 10 bases unmatched. Germline CDR1 MNHEY, CDR2 SVGEGT. For the CDR3, the DNA is TGTGCCAGCAGTTACAAGACCGGGACAGGGGGTCGAGAAGCTTTCTTT. Translation gives CASSYKTGTGGREAFF.

The chain carries TRBV28 and TRBJ2-7, with no clear D. Germline V CDR1 and CDR2: MDHEN, SYDVKM. Trimming stripped 3 bases from V and 0 bases from J, with 9 bases between. CDR3 length: 14 residues. The CDR3 protein is CASSFQAGSYEQYF. The CDR3, as DNA: TGTGCCAGCAGTTTCCAGGCTGGCTCCTACGAGCAGTACTTC.

This clone was seen just once. This sequence joins TRBV4-2 and TRBJ2-6; 8 bases align to TRBD1. This CDR3 is 17 amino acids long. CDR1 LGHNA and CDR2 YNFKEQ come from the germline V gene. V gave up 5 bases and J gave up 0 bases; unmatched junction bases: 6. The CDR3: CASSYRGALSGANVLTF. The CDR3 coding sequence is TGTGCCAGCAGCTACAGGGGGGCTCTCTCTGGGGCCAACGTCCTGACTTTC.

This clone occurred a few times. V usage is TRBV19 and J usage is TRBJ2-1; 10 positions agree with TRBD2. Looked up from germline, CDR1 is LNHDA and CDR2 is SQIVND (reference sequence). The CDR3 is made up of 18 amino acids. Trimming at V came to 9 bases and at J to 8 bases, leaving 22 bases not matched to a gene. CDR3 nucleotide sequence: TGTGCCAGCCGACGCCAAAGCGGAGCGGGAGGGCCAAGTTATGAGCAGTTCTTC. Translation: CASRRQSGAGGPSYEQFF.

The chain links TRBV12-3 or TRBV12-4 to TRBJ1-6; D gene unclear. The CDR3 has 12 amino acids. V dropped 5 bases and J dropped 8 bases, with 7 bases sitting between them. CDR3 sequence reads: CASSTDYSPLHF. The CDR3 region has the DNA TGTGCCAGCAGTACGGACTATTCACCCCTCCACTTT.